Listed below are T cell receptor beta chains from one sample, sequenced in a study of CD8+CD57+ T cells in acquired aplastic anemia. One entry per CDR3 protein, called by TCRdb with MiXCR from the reads. This table holds approximately 99,000 distinct CDR3 sequences, approximately 48% found once. Input material: sorted CD4+, CD8+, or CD8+CD57+ T cells (not recorded which) from PBMCs. These receptor sequences come from a human donor in good health, serving as a control. The CDR3 runs from the conserved cysteine through the conserved F or W. The D gene is left open where the match is weak. Some rows have no size entry. The others give once, few or many, or a class for an expanded clone.

v_gene	j_gene	abundance	d_gene	CDR3aa	CDR3nt
TRBV25-1	TRBJ2-7	few	.	CASSGGGRGNEQYF	TGTGCCAGCAGTGGGGGGGGCAGGGGTAACGAGCAGTACTTC
TRBV30	TRBJ1-1	.	.	CAWSGGATEAFF	TGTGCCTGGAGTGGCGGTGCCACTGAAGCTTTCTTT
TRBV5-1	TRBJ1-3	many	TRBD1	CASSLDRGAGNTIYF	TGCGCCAGCAGCTTGGACAGGGGAGCTGGAAACACCATATATTTT
TRBV7-6	TRBJ2-2	many	.	CASSSATGRYTGELFF	TGTGCCAGCAGCTCAGCGACAGGAAGGTACACCGGGGAGCTGTTTTTT
TRBV20-1	TRBJ1-4	few	TRBD1	CCPGQGGEKLFF	TGCTGTCCGGGACAGGGAGGAGAAAAACTGTTTTTT
TRBV15	TRBJ2-1	many	.	CATSSSGGSSYNEQFF	TGTGCCACCAGCAGCTCAGGAGGGAGCTCCTACAATGAGCAGTTCTTC
TRBV11-2	TRBJ1-1	many	.	CASSLGQQARGYTEAFF	TGTGCCAGCAGCTTAGGTCAGCAGGCTCGGGGGTACACTGAAGCTTTCTTT
TRBV7-9	TRBJ1-5	.	TRBD1	CASSPGTGDQPQHF	TGTGCCAGCAGCCCCGGGACAGGGGATCAGCCCCAGCATTTT
TRBV2	TRBJ2-1	.	TRBD1	CASTRQGSSYNEQFF	TGTGCCAGCACCCGACAGGGATCGTCCTACAATGAGCAGTTCTTC
TRBV7-2	TRBJ2-1	few	TRBD1	CASSPWDSNEQFF	TGTGCCAGCAGCCCGTGGGACAGCAATGAGCAGTTCTTC
TRBV7-6	TRBJ2-5	many	.	CASSLELGGETQYF	TGTGCCAGCAGCTTAGAGTTAGGGGGGGAGACCCAGTACTTC
TRBV19	TRBJ2-3	once	TRBD1	CASSMGGQGADTQYF	TGTGCCAGTAGTATGGGAGGACAGGGGGCAGATACGCAGTATTTT
TRBV11-2	TRBJ2-7	.	.	CASSPQTATRAGRTYEQYF	TGTGCCAGCAGCCCCCAAACCGCCACCCGGGCAGGGCGAACCTACGAGCAGTACTTC
TRBV5-4	TRBJ2-7	.	.	CASSGRTGPDEQYF	TGTGCCAGCAGCGGCAGGACGGGACCGGACGAGCAGTACTTC
TRBV12-3/TRBV12-4	TRBJ1-1	.	TRBD1	CASSLGQGLPYTEAFF	TGTGCCAGCAGTCTGGGACAGGGCCTCCCTTACACTGAAGCTTTCTTT
TRBV7-3	TRBJ2-5	.	.	CASSQMYQETQYF	TGTGCCAGCAGCCAGATGTACCAAGAGACCCAGTACTTC
TRBV14	TRBJ1-1	.	.	CASSQEQLKADFF	TGTGCCAGCAGCCAAGAGCAGCTAAAGGCCGATTTCTTT
TRBV19	TRBJ2-6	.	.	CASRGSGANVLTF	TGTGCCAGCAGGGGTAGTGGGGCCAACGTCCTGACTTTC
TRBV27	TRBJ1-2	many	.	CASSHRAAHYGYTF	TGTGCCAGCAGTCATCGGGCGGCCCACTATGGCTACACCTTC
TRBV12-3/TRBV12-4	TRBJ2-7	many	TRBD1	CASSLLGTGSYEQYF	TGTGCCAGCAGTCTCCTCGGGACAGGGTCCTACGAGCAGTACTTC
TRBV25-1	TRBJ2-7	few	.	CASSARPGENEQYF	TGTGCCAGCAGTGCTAGACCAGGGGAAAACGAGCAGTACTTC